The 12 T cell receptor beta chains below were found in one sample sequenced in a study of post-analysis software for immune sequencing data. Findings of the study overall: Included in a set of roughly five TRBV segments more frequent in patients than controls were TRBV5-6, TRBV5-1 and TRBV20-1.

For these receptors, no antigen is known. The TCR beta cDNA libraries contained unique molecular identifiers. TCRdb redid the calling of the PCR reads with MiXCR, one entry per CDR3 protein. The repertoire holds 750,000 to 950,000 distinct CDR3 sequences, with approximately 53% as singletons. Sequencing was done on a sample of blood. These receptor sequences come from a girl aged 10-17 years with multiple sclerosis.

The rearrangement uses TRBV6-5 and TRBJ1-4; TRBD1 might be the D (5 bases). Germline V gene sequence: CDR1 MNHEY, CDR2 SVGAGI. Trimming left V 2 bases short and J 3 bases short, with 10 bases between. This CDR3 is built from 15 residues. CDR3 amino acids: CASSYGGKPNEKLFF. CDR3 DNA sequence: TGTGCCAGCAGTTACGGGGGGAAGCCTAATGAAAAACTGTTTTTT.

J is TRBJ2-7 and V is TRBV7-2; tentatively, D is TRBD2 (5 bases). Germline loops: CDR1 SGHTA, CDR2 FQGNSA. Trimming pared 0 bases from V and 0 bases from J, leaving 15 bases between. The CDR3 spans 17 residues. CDR3 nucleotide sequence: TGTGCCAGCAGCTTAGCCGGTTATGGAGCGGTCTCCTACGAGCAGTACTTC. Amino acid sequence: CASSLAGYGAVSYEQYF.

This rearrangement joins TRBV4-1 to TRBJ2-7; 8 bases fit TRBD2. J was trimmed by 1 base and V by 4 bases; bases with no gene match: 12. In germline, CDR1 is MGHRA, CDR2 YSYEKL. CDR3 length equals 17 residues. CDR3 DNA sequence: TGCGCCAGCAGCCTTACCCAGGTAGCGGGGAGTTCCTACGAGCAGTACTTC. This encodes CASSLTQVAGSSYEQYF.

The chain carries TRBV12-3 or TRBV12-4 and TRBJ2-4; 10 positions match TRBD1. The J call may be wrong; the DNA end is better matched by TRBJ2-7. The CDR3 length is 17 residues. The CDR3 DNA is TGTGCCAGCAGTTCACGGGACAGGGGTCGCCCCAACTACGAGCAGTACTTC. Translation gives CASSSRDRGRPNYEQYF.

The chain employs TRBV29-1 and TRBJ2-1; 11 nucleotides match TRBD2. The CDR3 is 14 residues long. Germline values: CDR1 SQVTM, CDR2 ANQGSEA. With V trimmed by 5 bases and J by 9 bases, 9 bases remained unmatched. CDR3 sequence reads: CSVLIAGGHVEQFF. The CDR3 DNA follows: TGCAGCGTTCTTATAGCGGGAGGGCATGTTGAGCAGTTCTTC.

This chain connects TRBV7-2 to TRBJ2-3, with TRBD2 matching over 7 bases. The germline V gene has CDR1 SGHTA and CDR2 FQGNSA. V was clipped by 5 bases and J by 6 bases; unmatched bases: 11. The CDR3 extends over 15 amino acids. The CDR3, as DNA: TGTGCCAGCAGCCTAAGCACGGGGGGAGTGGATACGCAGTATTTT. It yields the protein CASSLSTGGVDTQYF.

V usage is TRBV6-2 or TRBV6-3 and J usage is TRBJ2-5, with 11 bases that match TRBD1. The germline gives CDR1 MNHEY, CDR2 SVGEGT. With V trimmed by 6 bases and J by 0 bases, 3 bases remained unmatched. This CDR3 comprises 15 residues. The CDR3 sequence: CASSRDRGNQETQYF. In nucleotides, the CDR3 is TGTGCCAGCAGCCGGGACAGGGGGAACCAAGAGACCCAGTACTTC.

J is TRBJ2-5 and V is TRBV20-1; no firm D call. The germline gives CDR1 DFQATT, CDR2 SNEGSKA (reference sequence). This CDR3 contains 13 residues. V was clipped by 3 bases and J by 11 bases, with 19 bases between them. The CDR3 reads CSASSQINNEQYF. The CDR3 DNA is TGCAGTGCTAGCTCTCAGATTAACAATGAGCAGTACTTC.

Only a few counts were recorded for this clonotype. The gene calls are TRBV5-4 and TRBJ2-1; 7 bases map to TRBD1. The CDR3 runs to 16 residues. Germline V lookup: CDR1 SGHNT, CDR2 YYREEE (reference sequence). Trimming removed 4 bases from V and 5 bases from J; junction bases left unmatched: 12. This CDR3 is CASSPLRTGTDNEQFF. CDR3 coding DNA: TGTGCCAGCAGCCCTCTACGGACAGGAACTGACAATGAGCAGTTCTTC.

The chain recombines TRBV12-3 or TRBV12-4 with TRBJ2-4; no clear D. CDR3 length equals 13 residues. Between the trimmed V and J ends, which lost 3 bases and 10 bases, there was a span of 13 bases. CDR3 residues: CASSFGSLLIQYF. CDR3 nucleotides: TGTGCCAGCAGTTTTGGGTCCCTCCTGATTCAGTACTTC.

V is TRBV29-1 and J is TRBJ1-1; a possible D gene is TRBD1 (5 bases). The CDR3 sequence is 12 residues long. Deletions cut 7 bases from V and 6 bases from J, with 15 bases between. Germline V CDR1 and CDR2: SQVTM, ANQGSEA. The CDR3 DNA is TGCAGCGCTCAAGTGGGGCCGGCTGAAGCTTTCTTT. As protein: CSAQVGPAEAFF.

The sample holds a few counts of this clonotype. J is TRBJ2-7 and V is TRBV7-2; D might be TRBD1 or TRBD2, each matching 5 bases. CDR3 length: 15 residues. V gave up 4 bases and J gave up 4 bases, with 17 bases separating them. Per the germline V gene, CDR1 is SGHTA and CDR2 is FQGNSA. CDR3 loop: CASSSTGTRRYEQYF. For the CDR3, the DNA is TGTGCCAGCAGCTCAACCGGGACGCGGAGGTACGAGCAGTACTTC.